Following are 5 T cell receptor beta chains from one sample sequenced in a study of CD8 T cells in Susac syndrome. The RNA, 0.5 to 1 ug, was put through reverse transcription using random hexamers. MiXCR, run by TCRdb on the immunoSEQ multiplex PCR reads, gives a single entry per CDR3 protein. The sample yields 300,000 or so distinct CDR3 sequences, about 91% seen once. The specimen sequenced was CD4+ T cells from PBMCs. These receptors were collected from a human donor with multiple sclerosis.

DNA for the CDR3: TGTGCCAGCGGACCGCTATATACAGATACGCAGTATTTT. It encodes CASGPLYTDTQYF. The chain has TRBV12-3 or TRBV12-4 and TRBJ2-3; D is ambiguous. Trimming took off 8 bases at V and 3 bases at J, with 12 bases between the two ends. The CDR3 totals 13 residues.

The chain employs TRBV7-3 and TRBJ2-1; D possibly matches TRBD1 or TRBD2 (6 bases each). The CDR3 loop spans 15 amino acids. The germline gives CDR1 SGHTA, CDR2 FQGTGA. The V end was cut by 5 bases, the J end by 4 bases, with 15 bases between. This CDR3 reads CASSHRRGAYNEQFF. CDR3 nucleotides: TGTGCCAGCAGCCACCGGAGGGGGGCATACAATGAGCAGTTCTTC.

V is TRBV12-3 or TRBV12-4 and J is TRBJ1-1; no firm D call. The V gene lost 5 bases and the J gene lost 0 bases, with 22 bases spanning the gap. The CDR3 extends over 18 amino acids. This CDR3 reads CASSASLFGHEMNTEAFF. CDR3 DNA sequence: TGTGCCAGCAGTGCCTCCCTGTTCGGGCATGAAATGAACACTGAAGCTTTCTTT.

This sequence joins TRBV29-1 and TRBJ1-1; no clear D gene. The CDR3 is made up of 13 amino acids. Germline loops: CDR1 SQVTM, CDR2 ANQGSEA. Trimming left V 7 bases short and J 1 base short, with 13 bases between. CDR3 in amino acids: CSGRRSANTEAFF. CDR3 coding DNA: TGCAGCGGCCGCCGGTCGGCGAACACTGAAGCTTTCTTT.

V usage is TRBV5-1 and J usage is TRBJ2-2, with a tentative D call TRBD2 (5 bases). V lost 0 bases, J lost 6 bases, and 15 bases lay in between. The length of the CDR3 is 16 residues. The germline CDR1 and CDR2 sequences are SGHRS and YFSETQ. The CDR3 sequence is CASSLGLAEASGELFF. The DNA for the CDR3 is TGCGCCAGCAGCTTGGGCCTCGCGGAGGCATCCGGGGAGCTGTTTTTT.